These 4 T cell receptor beta chains were all obtained from the same sample, sequenced in a study of type 1 regulatory T cells. MiXCR, applied by TCRdb to the reads, yields one record per CDR3 protein. The data contain approximately 42,000 distinct CDR3 sequences, 12% of them singletons. These receptors have no known antigen. The source material was cultured non-Tr1 T cells, either the whole culture or a sorted T cell fraction (not recorded which). The receptor set was obtained from a human donor in good health.

This clonotype has ten or more counts. V gene TRBV20-1 combines with J gene TRBJ2-1; D is undetermined. The germline V gene has CDR1 DFQATT and CDR2 SNEGSKA (reference sequence). The length of the CDR3 is 11 residues. Trimming took 6 bases from V and 4 from J, leaving 7 bases between them. CDR3 sequence (DNA): TGCAGTGCCCCCGGTTACAATGAGCAGTTCTTC. Residues: CSAPGYNEQFF.

This clonotype was detected many times. J is TRBJ1-2 and V is TRBV5-1, with D possibly matching TRBD1 (6 bases). The V end was cut by 1 base, the J end by 4 bases, with 11 bases between. The length of the CDR3 is 14 residues. CDR1 and CDR2 from the germline V gene are SGHRS and YFSETQ. The CDR3 is CASSLSGAGYGYTF. CDR3 in DNA: TGCGCCAGCAGCTTGTCGGGGGCAGGCTATGGCTACACCTTC.

This clonotype was counted at least ten times. The chain employs TRBV5-1 and TRBJ1-1; TRBD1 agrees at 8 bases. Germline values: CDR1 SGHRS, CDR2 YFSETQ. The CDR3 consists of 16 residues. The V segment lost 4 bases and the J segment 5 bases; nucleotides outside the gene matches: 13. The CDR3 DNA follows: TGCGCCAGCAGCCGCAATCTCAGGGGGCAGGAAACTGAAGCTTTCTTT. Protein sequence: CASSRNLRGQETEAFF.

In this sample, this clonotype turned up many times. The V and J genes are TRBV6-5 and TRBJ2-7; 10 bases are shared with TRBD1. CDR1 and CDR2 (germline): MNHEY, SVGAGI. The CDR3 spans 15 residues. J was trimmed by 6 bases and V by 6 bases; bases with no gene match: 11. The DNA for the CDR3 is TGTGCCAGCAGCTCTCTAGCCCGGGACAGGGGCGAGCAGTACTTC. Translation gives CASSSLARDRGEQYF.